This T cell receptor (beta chain) was sequenced during a study of T cell repertoires in cytomegalovirus infection. Study context: CMV infection and matching HLA type were both indicated by public TCR beta signatures.

The CDR3 is 14 amino acids. V dropped 2 bases and J dropped 6 bases, with 12 bases sitting between them. CDR1 is LNHNV and CDR2 is YYDKDF in the germline V gene (reference sequence). This clonotype has at least ten counts. As yet, its antigen is unknown. Study conclusions and caveats: Within the response measured ex vivo, HLA-C-restricted CMV-specific TCR beta clonotypes were dominant. Carriers of CMV and the relevant HLA type were discriminated by public TCR beta frequency.

MiXCR was run by TCRdb on the reads, yielding one entry per CDR3 protein. The sample contains some 350,000 distinct CDR3 sequences, 15% to 20% of which appear only once. This sequence was found in a human donor in good health (CMV status not recorded). Some clones in this sample may be carry-over from other donors' samples. Material: PBMCs. This chain joins TRBV15 and TRBJ2-3; D might be TRBD1 (6 bases). The CDR3: CATSRNRAPDTQYF. CDR3 DNA: TGTGCCACCAGCAGAAACAGGGCTCCGGATACGCAGTATTTT.